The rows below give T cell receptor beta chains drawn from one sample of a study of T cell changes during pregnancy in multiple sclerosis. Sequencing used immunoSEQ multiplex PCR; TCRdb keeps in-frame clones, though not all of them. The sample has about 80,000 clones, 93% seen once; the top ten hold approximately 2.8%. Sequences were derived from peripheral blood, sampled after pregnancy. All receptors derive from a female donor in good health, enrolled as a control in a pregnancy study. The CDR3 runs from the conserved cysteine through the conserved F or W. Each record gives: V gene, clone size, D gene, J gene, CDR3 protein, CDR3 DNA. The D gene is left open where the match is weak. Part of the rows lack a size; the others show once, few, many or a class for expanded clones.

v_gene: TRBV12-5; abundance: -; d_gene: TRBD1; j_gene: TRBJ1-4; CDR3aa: CASGFTGGGQGNEKLFF; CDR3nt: TGTGCTAGTGGTTTTACGGGGGGGGGACAGGGGAATGAAAAACTGTTTTTT
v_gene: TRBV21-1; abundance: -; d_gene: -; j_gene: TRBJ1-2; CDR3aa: CASSSRQDVYGYTF; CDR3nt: TGTGCCAGCAGCTCGCGACAGGACGTCTATGGCTACACCTTC
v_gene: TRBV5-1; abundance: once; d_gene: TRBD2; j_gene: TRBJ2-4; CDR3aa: CASSLIGGSINIQYF; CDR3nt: TGCGCCAGCAGCTTGATAGGCGGGAGTATAAACATTCAGTACTTC
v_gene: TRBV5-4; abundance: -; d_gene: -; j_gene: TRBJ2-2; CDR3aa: CASSLIGTGELFF; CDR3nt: TGTGCCAGCAGCTTAATCGGCACCGGGGAGCTGTTTTTT
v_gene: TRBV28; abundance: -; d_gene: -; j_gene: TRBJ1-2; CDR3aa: CASSYSYTSRPGYTF; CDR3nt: TGTGCCAGCAGTTATAGCTATACAAGTCGGCCTGGCTACACCTTC
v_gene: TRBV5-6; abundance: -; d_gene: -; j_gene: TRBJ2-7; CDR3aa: CASSSFSVVPYEQYF; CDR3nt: TGTGCCAGCAGCTCCTTCAGTGTTGTTCCCTACGAGCAGTACTTC
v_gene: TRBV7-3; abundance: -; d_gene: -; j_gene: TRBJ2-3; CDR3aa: CASSNPQTDTQYF; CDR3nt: TGTGCCAGCAGCAACCCACAGACAGATACGCAGTATTTT
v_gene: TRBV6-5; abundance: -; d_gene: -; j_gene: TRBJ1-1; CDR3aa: CASSHSQGANTEAFF; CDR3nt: TGTGCCAGCAGCCATTCACAGGGCGCGAACACTGAAGCTTTCTTT
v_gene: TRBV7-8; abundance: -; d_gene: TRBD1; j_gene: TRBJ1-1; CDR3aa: CASSATGGKTEAFF; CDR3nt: TGTGCCAGCAGCGCGACAGGGGGCAAAACTGAAGCTTTCTTT
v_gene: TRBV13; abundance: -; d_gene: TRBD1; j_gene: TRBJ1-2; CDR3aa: CASSLVMGQSLYGYTF; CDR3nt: TGTGCCAGCAGCTTAGTCATGGGACAGAGCCTCTATGGCTACACCTTC
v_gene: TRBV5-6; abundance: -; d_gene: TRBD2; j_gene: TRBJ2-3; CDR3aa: CASSLGLAGLDTQYF; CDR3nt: TGTGCCAGCAGCTTAGGCCTAGCGGGGCTTGATACGCAGTATTTT
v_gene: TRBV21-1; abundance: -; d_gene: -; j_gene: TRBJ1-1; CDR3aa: CASSNWEGPTEAFF; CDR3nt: TGTGCCAGCAGCAACTGGGAGGGGCCCACTGAAGCTTTCTTT
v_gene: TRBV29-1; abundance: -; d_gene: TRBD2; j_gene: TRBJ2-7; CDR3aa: CSVEDRGGF; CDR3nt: TGCAGCGTTGAAGATCGGGGGGGCTTC
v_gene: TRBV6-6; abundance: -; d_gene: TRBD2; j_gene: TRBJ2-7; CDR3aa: CASSYRGGQRVYEQYF; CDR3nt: TGTGCCAGCAGTTACCGGGGGGGACAAAGGGTCTACGAGCAGTACTTC
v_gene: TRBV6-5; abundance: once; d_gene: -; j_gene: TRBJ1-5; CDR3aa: CASSYSIIGDQPQHF; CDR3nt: TGTGCCAGCAGTTACTCGATAATCGGGGATCAGCCCCAGCATTTT
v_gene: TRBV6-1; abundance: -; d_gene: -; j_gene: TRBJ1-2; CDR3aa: CASTSQGYGYTF; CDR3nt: TGTGCCAGCACCAGTCAGGGATATGGCTACACCTTC
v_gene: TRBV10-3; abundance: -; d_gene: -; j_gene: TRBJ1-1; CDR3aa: CAISDAMRNTEAFF; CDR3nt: TGTGCCATCAGTGACGCCATGCGGAACACTGAAGCTTTCTTT